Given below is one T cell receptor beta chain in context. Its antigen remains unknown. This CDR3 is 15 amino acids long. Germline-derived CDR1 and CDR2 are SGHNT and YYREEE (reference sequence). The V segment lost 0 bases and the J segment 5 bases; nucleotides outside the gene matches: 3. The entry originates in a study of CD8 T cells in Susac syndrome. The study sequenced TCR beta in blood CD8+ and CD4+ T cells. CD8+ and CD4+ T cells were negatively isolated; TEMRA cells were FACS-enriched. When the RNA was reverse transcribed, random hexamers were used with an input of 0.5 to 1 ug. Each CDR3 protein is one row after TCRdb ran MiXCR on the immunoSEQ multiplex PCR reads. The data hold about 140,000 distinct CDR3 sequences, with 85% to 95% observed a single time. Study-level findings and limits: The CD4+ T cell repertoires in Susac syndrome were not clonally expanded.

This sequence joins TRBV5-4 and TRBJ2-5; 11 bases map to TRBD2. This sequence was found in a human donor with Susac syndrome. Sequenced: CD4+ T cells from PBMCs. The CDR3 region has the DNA TGTGCCAGCAGCTTGGGACTAGCGGGGTCCGAGACCCAGTACTTC. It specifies CASSLGLAGSETQYF. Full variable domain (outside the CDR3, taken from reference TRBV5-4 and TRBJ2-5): ETGVTQSPTHLIKTRGQQVTLRCSSQSGHNTVSWYQQALGQGPQFIFQYYREEENGRGNFPPRFSGLQFPNYSSELNVNALELDDSALYLCASSLGLAGSETQYFGPGTRLLVL.